The following is a T cell receptor beta chain sequence with its context. Original methodology: Estimation of nucleated cell counts relied on the amplification of reference gene primers. Sequencing was performed with immunoSEQ multiplex PCR; in TCRdb, only in-frame clones are kept and a portion is missing. From that table come the V and J calls and clone size; the DNA was used to work out D and trimming. Seen here are some 190,000 clones, 70% to 90% observed once, and the top ten hold 3% to 4%. This record belongs to a study of blood T cell repertoires in COVID-19. Study-wide background: Material from acute and convalescent COVID-19 was sourced from the United States, Italy and Spain. The cDNA or gDNA used as material had been derived from T cells, B-cell-depleted T cells, or PBMCs.

The V gene's germline CDR1 is MNHEY and CDR2 SVGAGI. This CDR3 is 15 amino acids long. Trimming removed 7 bases from V and 1 base from J, with 13 bases in between. Material for sequencing was peripheral blood. The clonotype originates from a man aged 55-75 years with acute or convalescent COVID-19. This chain links TRBV6-5 with TRBJ2-2; no clear D gene. CDR3 nucleotide sequence: TGTGCCAGCAAACTCCTAAGCCAGAACACCGGGGAGCTGTTTTTT. As protein: CASKLLSQNTGELFF.